The 12 T cell receptor beta chains given below trace back to one sample, sequenced in a study of neoadjuvant nivolumab and ipilimumab in lung cancer. Some clones are missing from TCRdb's copy, which holds only in-frame ones; the method was immunoSEQ multiplex PCR. The sample includes tens of thousands of clones, approximately 92% of them seen just once. The source was peripheral blood, collected before neoadjuvant nivolumab, alone or with ipilimumab. The receptors originated from an adult with non-small cell lung cancer.

This chain joins TRBV9 and TRBJ2-7; 8 positions match TRBD2. Trimming cost V 0 bases and J 2 bases; bases outside gene matches: 1. Looked up from germline, CDR1 is SGDLS and CDR2 is YYNGEE. The CDR3 length is 14 residues. The CDR3 DNA is TGTGCCAGCAGCGTAGCGGGGGGGCCCTACGAGCAGTACTTC. This codes for CASSVAGGPYEQYF. Full variable domain (missing parts from reference TRBV9 and TRBJ2-7): DSGVTQTPKHLITATGQRVTLRCSPRSGDLSVYWYQQSLDQGLQFLIQYYNGEERAKGNILERFSAQQFPDLHSELNLSSLELGDSALYFCASSVAGGPYEQYFGPGTRLTVT.

The chain combines TRBV6-5 with TRBJ2-3; 10 nucleotides match TRBD1. The CDR3 covers 15 residues. Trimming removed 5 bases from V and 3 bases from J; junction bases left unmatched: 5. Germline lookup yields CDR1 MNHEY and CDR2 SVGAGI. CDR3: CASSRQGAITDTQYF. The CDR3 DNA reads TGTGCCAGCAGTCGACAGGGGGCTATAACAGATACGCAGTATTTT.

The genes are TRBV6-6 and TRBJ2-7; D may be TRBD1 (5 bases). The V end was cut by 2 bases, the J end by 4 bases, with 6 bases between. The CDR3 has 12 residues. CDR1 and CDR2 from the germline V gene are MNHNY and SVGAGI (reference sequence). The CDR3 sequence: CASSYQGYEQYF. CDR3 sequence (DNA): TGTGCCAGCAGTTACCAGGGTTACGAGCAGTACTTC.

This clone appeared a single time. The J gene is TRBJ1-5, the V gene TRBV19; TRBD1 aligns across 8 bases. Germline V gives CDR1 LNHDA, CDR2 SQIVND (reference sequence). V was clipped by 3 bases and J by 2 bases; unmatched bases: 9. This CDR3 is built from 17 residues. CDR3 DNA: TGTGCCAGTAGTATTTCCCCAGGGGGCGCGGGCAATCAGCCCCAGCATTTT. Translating gives CASSISPGGAGNQPQHF.

This clone came up once. The CDR3 sequence is CALEGGTGEDTQYF. The CDR3 nucleotides are TGTGCCCTCGAAGGGGGGACAGGGGAAGATACGCAGTATTTT. The chain has TRBV5-4 and TRBJ2-3; TRBD1 agrees at 10 bases. Germline V lookup: CDR1 SGHNT, CDR2 YYREEE (reference sequence). V lost 10 bases, J lost 5 bases, and 10 bases stayed unmatched. This CDR3 spans 14 amino acids.

This rearrangement joins TRBV6-5 to TRBJ2-5; no clear D gene. V was cut by 5 bases and J by 7 bases, with 14 bases left in between. Per the germline V gene, CDR1 is MNHEY and CDR2 is SVGAGI. This CDR3 comprises 13 residues. CDR3 in DNA: TGTGCCAGCAGTAATCAGAAAGTGGGGACCCAGTACTTC. This encodes CASSNQKVGTQYF.

This rearrangement joins TRBV30 to TRBJ2-3; no firm D call. V dropped 0 bases and J dropped 2 bases, with 9 bases sitting between them. The germline gives CDR1 GTSNPN, CDR2 SVGIG (reference sequence). The CDR3 sequence is 14 residues long. The CDR3 sequence is CAWSVRRDTDTQYF. CDR3 DNA sequence: TGTGCCTGGAGTGTACGACGAGACACAGATACGCAGTATTTT.

V and J are TRBV5-1 and TRBJ2-7; 10 bases align to TRBD1. V shed 5 bases and J 4 bases; nucleotides not matched to a gene: 3. Per the germline V gene, CDR1 is SGHRS and CDR2 is YFSETQ. This CDR3 contains 13 residues. The CDR3 sequence is CASSRDRGYEQYF. CDR3 DNA: TGCGCCAGCAGTAGGGACAGGGGTTACGAGCAGTACTTC.

A remark on this clone: A read error may account for a junction end that differs from germline. The V call is TRBV5-6, the J call TRBJ1-1; TRBD1 is a possible D gene (6 bases). This CDR3 contains 16 residues. Germline CDR1 and CDR2: SGHDT and YYEEEE. The CDR3 nucleotides are TGTGCCAGCACCTTGGCTGGGGGCTCCTTGAACACTGAAGCTTTCTTT. Its translation: CASTLAGGSLNTEAFF. The entire variable domain, with the rest obtained from reference TRBV5-6 and TRBJ1-1, is as follows: DAGVTQSPTHLIKTRGQQVTLRCSPKSGHDTVSWYQQALGQGPQFIFQYYEEEERQRGNFPDRFSGHQFPNYSSELNVNALLLGDSALYLCASTLAGGSLNTEAFFGQGTRLTVV.

The chain uses TRBV30 and TRBJ1-5; 10 bases line up with TRBD1. J was trimmed by 5 bases and V by 1 base; bases with no gene match: 5. Germline CDR1 is GTSNPN and CDR2 is SVGIG (reference sequence). The CDR3 covers 15 residues. CDR3 protein: CAWSGPDRGDQPQHF. Here the CDR3 DNA reads TGTGCCTGGAGTGGGCCGGACAGGGGGGATCAGCCCCAGCATTTT.

This chain connects TRBV29-1 to TRBJ1-1; the D is unclear. Germline values: CDR1 SQVTM, CDR2 ANQGSEA. Trimming pared 4 bases from V and 3 bases from J, leaving 9 bases between. The CDR3 has 12 residues. CDR3 sequence (DNA): TGCAGCGTTGCGACCTTTGACACTGAAGCTTTCTTT. It codes for CSVATFDTEAFF.

V usage is TRBV5-4 and J usage is TRBJ1-2, with D unclear. The CDR3 has 15 amino acids. V shed 0 bases and J shed 0 bases, with 9 bases lying between them. CDR1 and CDR2 from the germline V gene are SGHNT and YYREEE (reference sequence). The CDR3: CASSLDLGSNYGYTF. The CDR3 nucleotides read TGTGCCAGCAGCTTGGATCTGGGCTCTAACTATGGCTACACCTTC.